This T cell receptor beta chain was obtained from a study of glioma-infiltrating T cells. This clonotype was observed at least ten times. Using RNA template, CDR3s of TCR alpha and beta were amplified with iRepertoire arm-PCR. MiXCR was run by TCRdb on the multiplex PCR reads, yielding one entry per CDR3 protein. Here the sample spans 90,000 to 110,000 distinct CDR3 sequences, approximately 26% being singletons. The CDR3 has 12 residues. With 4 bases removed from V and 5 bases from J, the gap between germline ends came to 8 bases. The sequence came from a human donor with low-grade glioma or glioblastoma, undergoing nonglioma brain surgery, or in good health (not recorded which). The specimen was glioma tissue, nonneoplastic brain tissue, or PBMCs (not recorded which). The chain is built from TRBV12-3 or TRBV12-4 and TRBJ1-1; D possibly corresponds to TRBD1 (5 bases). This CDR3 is CASSWEGTEAFF. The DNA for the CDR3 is TGTGCCAGCAGTTGGGAGGGGACTGAAGCTTTCTTT.